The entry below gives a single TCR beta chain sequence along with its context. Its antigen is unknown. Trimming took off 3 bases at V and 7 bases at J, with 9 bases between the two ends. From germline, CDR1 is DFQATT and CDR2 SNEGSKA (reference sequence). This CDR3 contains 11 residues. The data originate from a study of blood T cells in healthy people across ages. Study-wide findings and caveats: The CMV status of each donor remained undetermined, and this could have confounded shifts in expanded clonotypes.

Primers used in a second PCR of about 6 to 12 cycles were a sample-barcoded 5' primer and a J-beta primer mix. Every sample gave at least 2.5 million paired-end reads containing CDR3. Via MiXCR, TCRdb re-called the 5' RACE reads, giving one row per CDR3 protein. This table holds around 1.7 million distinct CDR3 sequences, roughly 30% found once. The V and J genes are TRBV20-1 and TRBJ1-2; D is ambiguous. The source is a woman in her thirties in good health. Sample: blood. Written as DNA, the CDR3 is TGCAGTGCTAGGAGGTTTGGTGGCTACACCTTC. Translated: CSARRFGGYTF.